This is a list of T cell receptor beta chains from one sample in a study of blood T cell repertoires in COVID-19. Data came from immunoSEQ multiplex PCR; TCRdb stores just in-frame clones and leaves some out. The sample consists of 340,000 or so clones, 86% of them appearing once. Sequenced material: PBMCs or T cells enriched from blood (not recorded which). The receptor source for this set is a woman aged 40 to 50 with acute COVID-19. The CDR3 runs from the conserved cysteine through the conserved F or W. The D gene is left open where the match is weak. Part of the rows lack a size; the others show once, few, many or a class for expanded clones.

V gene,J gene,clone size,D gene,CDR3 protein,CDR3 DNA
TRBV6-5,TRBJ2-3,-,TRBD2,CASSSGTSGADTQYF,TGTGCCAGCAGTTCCGGGACTAGCGGGGCAGATACGCAGTATTTT
TRBV6-4,TRBJ2-7,-,TRBD2,CASSGSINGTKVYEQYF,TGTGCCAGCAGTGGATCAATAAACGGGACTAAGGTTTACGAGCAGTACTTC
TRBV12-5,TRBJ2-1,-,-,CASGLVERGQGEQFF,TGTGCTAGTGGTTTGGTAGAACGAGGGCAAGGGGAGCAGTTCTTC
TRBV6-5,TRBJ1-3,-,-,CASRRGASSGNTIYF,TGTGCCAGCAGACGGGGAGCAAGCTCTGGAAACACCATATATTTT
TRBV5-1,TRBJ2-1,-,TRBD2,CASSLGLAGGPVEQFF,TGCGCCAGCAGCTTGGGATTAGCGGGAGGGCCGGTTGAGCAGTTCTTC
TRBV6-5,TRBJ1-5,-,TRBD1,CASRSGQGNNQPQHF,TGTGCCAGCAGAAGCGGACAGGGGAACAATCAGCCCCAGCATTTT
TRBV5-1,TRBJ1-2,-,-,CASSPDKGGYTF,TGCGCCAGCAGCCCGGACAAGGGTGGCTACACCTTC
TRBV15,TRBJ1-6,-,-,CATSREITNRASVYNSPLHF,TGTGCCACCAGCAGAGAGATCACAAACAGGGCAAGCGTATATAATTCACCCCTCCACTTT
TRBV6-5,TRBJ1-2,-,-,CASTSRGRAIYGYTF,TGTGCCAGCACCTCCCGTGGCAGGGCAATTTATGGCTACACCTTC
TRBV29-1,TRBJ2-1,-,-,CSVVGPDGQSSSYNEQFF,TGCAGCGTTGTGGGCCCCGACGGTCAGAGTAGCTCCTACAATGAGCAGTTCTTC
TRBV15,TRBJ2-5,-,TRBD1,CATSRGNWDRGETQYF,TGTGCCACCAGCAGAGGAAATTGGGACAGGGGAGAGACCCAGTACTTC
TRBV19,TRBJ1-5,-,-,CASRDRGYSNQPQHF,TGTGCCAGTAGGGATCGGGGATATAGCAATCAGCCCCAGCATTTT
TRBV19,TRBJ1-2,-,-,CASSQETGGGYTF,TGTGCCAGTAGTCAAGAGACAGGCGGAGGCTACACCTTC
TRBV11-2,TRBJ2-1,-,-,CASLLAASYNEQFF,TGTGCCAGCTTACTTGCGGCCTCCTACAATGAGCAGTTCTTC
TRBV4-3,TRBJ2-1,once,TRBD2,CASSQGLAGGPPSSYNEQFF,TGCGCCAGCAGCCAAGGACTAGCGGGAGGGCCCCCAAGCTCCTACAATGAGCAGTTCTTC
TRBV5-5,TRBJ2-7,-,-,CASSLGSTTGRYEQYF,TGTGCCAGCAGCTTGGGGTCCACGACAGGGAGGTACGAGCAGTACTTC
TRBV5-1,TRBJ2-1,-,-,CASSPGQIAYNEQFF,TGCGCCAGCAGCCCGGGACAAATAGCCTACAATGAGCAGTTCTTC
TRBV4-3,TRBJ2-2,-,-,CASSQDAGQGYVTGELFF,TGCGCCAGCAGCCAAGATGCTGGGCAGGGATATGTCACCGGGGAGCTGTTTTTT
TRBV3-1/TRBV3-2,TRBJ1-1,few,-,CASSRHPGGNTEAFF,TGTGCCAGCAGCAGGCACCCGGGTGGGAACACTGAAGCTTTCTTT
TRBV5-1,TRBJ1-6,-,TRBD1,CASSSYSTGSLGNSPLHF,TGCGCCAGCAGCTCCTACTCGACAGGGTCCCTCGGTAATTCACCCCTCCACTTT
TRBV28,TRBJ2-3,-,TRBD2,CASSSGTSGRADTQYF,TGTGCCAGCAGCTCCGGGACTAGCGGGAGGGCAGATACGCAGTATTTT
TRBV6-5,TRBJ2-5,-,TRBD1,CASRRGPRETQYF,TGTGCCAGCAGAAGGGGGCCACGGGAGACCCAGTACTTC
TRBV7-2,TRBJ2-5,-,-,CASSFSGETQYF,TGTGCCAGCAGCTTTTCGGGAGAGACCCAGTACTTC
TRBV19,TRBJ2-3,-,-,CASSVIQGDTQYF,TGTGCCAGTAGTGTTATACAGGGTGATACGCAGTATTTT
TRBV9,TRBJ1-6,-,-,CASSVEDEGSPLHF,TGTGCCAGCAGCGTAGAGGACGAGGGCTCACCCCTCCACTTT
TRBV25-1,TRBJ2-5,-,TRBD2,CASMLAGGYRETQYF,TGTGCCAGCATGCTAGCGGGAGGATATCGAGAGACCCAGTACTTC
TRBV7-9,TRBJ1-1,-,TRBD1,CGWRDRGRNTEAFF,TGCGGCTGGCGGGACAGGGGGCGGAACACTGAAGCTTTCTTT
TRBV5-6,TRBJ1-6,-,TRBD1,CASSLYWTGDNSPLHF,TGTGCCAGCAGCTTATACTGGACAGGGGATAATTCACCCCTCCACTTT